Detailed here is one TCR beta chain. Its antigen is unidentified. This CDR3 is built from 13 residues. CDR1 is SNHLY, CDR2 FYNNEI, per germline. V was shortened by 6 bases and J by 1 base, with 9 bases between the two germline ends. In the study's own analysis: Sampled TCR counts reached a median of approximately 100,000 per sample, with values ranging from roughly 23,224 to 700,000. TCRdb re-called the RACE reads through MiXCR, storing one row per CDR3 protein. The V and J calls were not made by the authors but by TCRdb's processing. The sample carries 87,000 or so distinct CDR3 sequences, 9.6% recorded once. The sample belongs to a study of human T cells and chemical hapten exposure. Overall study: Alopecia areata, totalis or universalis affected patients who were mostly female.

Time point denoted: pre-sensitization, week 0. Treatment indicated: therapeutic diphenylcyclopropenone sensitization with weekly scalp DPC. People who gave samples had alopecia, were 18 to 70 years old, and were suitable for DPC. General study results and limits: All donors were alopecia patients, so their immunity may differ from that of healthy people.

This TCR was sampled from a woman in her forties with alopecia areata. Some clones in this sample may be carry-over from other donors' samples. The genes are TRBV2 and TRBJ1-1, with TRBD1 as a possible D gene (5 bases). The sample here was whole blood, taken in connection with sensitization to the hapten diphenylcyclopropenone (DPC). For the CDR3, the DNA is TGTGCCAGCAGGGAGGGGCAGAACACTGAAGCTTTCTTT. Protein sequence: CASREGQNTEAFF.